These T cell receptor beta chains were read from a single sample in a study of cytotoxic CD8 clonotypes in ibrutinib-treated CLL. This table comes from immunoSEQ multiplex PCR, and its TCRdb copy is limited to in-frame clones, with some not included. Of more than 110,000 clones detected, around 93% appear once; the ten largest clones hold about 10%. The sequencing here drew on PBMCs, taken after 12 months of ibrutinib treatment. These receptors originate from a human donor with chronic lymphocytic leukemia. Each CDR3 is given with its conserved first and last residue. Fields, in order: J gene, clone size, D gene, V gene, CDR3 protein, CDR3 DNA. A D gene is named only where the DNA matches it firmly. Part of the rows lack a size; the others show once, few, many or a class for expanded clones.

TRBJ2-7,NA,NA,TRBV7-8,CASSLTQQYF,TGTGCCAGCAGCTTAACGCAGCAGTACTTC
TRBJ1-4,NA,NA,TRBV4-3,CASSFRGQSTNEKLFF,TGCGCCAGCAGCTTCCGCGGACAGTCAACTAATGAAAAACTGTTTTTT
TRBJ1-5,NA,TRBD1,TRBV19,CASTEDRVYSNQPQHF,TGTGCCAGTACCGAGGACAGGGTCTATAGCAATCAGCCCCAGCATTTT
TRBJ1-4,NA,NA,TRBV4-3,CASSQVGSATNEKLFF,TGCGCCAGCAGCCAAGTGGGGAGCGCAACTAATGAAAAACTGTTTTTT
TRBJ1-4,NA,NA,TRBV18,CASSPRTDEKLFF,TGTGCCAGCTCACCAAGGACAGATGAAAAACTGTTTTTT
TRBJ2-7,NA,NA,TRBV30,CAWSVGEVELNYEQYF,TGTGCCTGGAGTGTAGGGGAAGTAGAACTAAACTACGAGCAGTACTTC
TRBJ1-2,few,NA,TRBV20-1,CSARDGYGYTF,TGCAGTGCTAGAGACGGTTATGGCTACACCTTC
TRBJ2-7,NA,TRBD1,TRBV6-5,CASNDRGLQEQYF,TGTGCCAGCAACGACAGGGGGCTGCAAGAGCAGTACTTC
TRBJ2-3,NA,NA,TRBV11-3,CASSLVARADTQYF,TGTGCCAGCAGCTTAGTAGCGAGAGCAGATACGCAGTATTTT
TRBJ2-1,once,TRBD2,TRBV28,CASSLRPSGSRQFF,TGTGCCAGCAGTTTAAGACCCAGCGGGAGTCGGCAGTTCTTC
TRBJ2-7,NA,TRBD1,TRBV28,CASTTGVEQYF,TGTGCCAGCACAACAGGGGTCGAGCAGTACTTC
TRBJ1-1,few,NA,TRBV9,CASSARMNTEAFF,TGTGCCAGCAGCGCCCGGATGAACACTGAAGCTTTCTTT
TRBJ1-2,once,TRBD1,TRBV14,CASSHMGQGSGYTF,TGTGCCAGCAGCCATATGGGACAGGGGAGCGGCTACACCTTC
TRBJ1-4,NA,TRBD1,TRBV5-1,CASSLGQGGEKLFF,TGCGCCAGCAGTTTAGGACAGGGGGGTGAAAAACTGTTTTTT
TRBJ1-2,NA,NA,TRBV7-2,CASSLDFIYTF,TGTGCCAGCAGCTTAGATTTCATATACACCTTC